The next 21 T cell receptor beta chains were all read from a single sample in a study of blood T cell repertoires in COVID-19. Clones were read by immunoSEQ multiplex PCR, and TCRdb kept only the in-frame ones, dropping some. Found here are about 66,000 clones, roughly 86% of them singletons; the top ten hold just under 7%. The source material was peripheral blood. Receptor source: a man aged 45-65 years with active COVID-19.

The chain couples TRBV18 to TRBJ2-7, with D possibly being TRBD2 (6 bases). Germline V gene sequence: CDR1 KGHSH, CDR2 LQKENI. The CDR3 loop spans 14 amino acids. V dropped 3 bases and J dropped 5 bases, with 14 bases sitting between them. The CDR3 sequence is CASSPIQSGDEQYF. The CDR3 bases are TGTGCCAGCTCACCGATCCAGTCGGGGGACGAGCAGTACTTC.

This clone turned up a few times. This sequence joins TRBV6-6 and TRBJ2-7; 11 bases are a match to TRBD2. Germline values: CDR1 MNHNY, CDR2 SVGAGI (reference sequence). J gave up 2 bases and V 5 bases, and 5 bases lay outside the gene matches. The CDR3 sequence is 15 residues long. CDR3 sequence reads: CASSPLLAGAYEQYV. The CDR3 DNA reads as TGTGCCAGCAGTCCATTACTAGCGGGAGCCTACGAGCAGTACGTC.

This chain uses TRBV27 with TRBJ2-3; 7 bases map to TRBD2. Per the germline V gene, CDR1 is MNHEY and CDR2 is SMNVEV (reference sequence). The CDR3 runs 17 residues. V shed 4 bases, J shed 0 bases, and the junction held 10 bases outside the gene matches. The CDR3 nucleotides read TGTGCCAGCAGTTCCCGAATACTAGCGCGGAGCACAGATACGCAGTATTTT. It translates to CASSSRILARSTDTQYF.

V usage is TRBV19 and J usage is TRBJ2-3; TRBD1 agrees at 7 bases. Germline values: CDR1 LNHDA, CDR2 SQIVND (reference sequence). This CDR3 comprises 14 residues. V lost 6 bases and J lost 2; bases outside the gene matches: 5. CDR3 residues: CASRRQGNTDTQYF. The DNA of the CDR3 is TGTGCCAGTAGGAGACAGGGAAACACAGATACGCAGTATTTT.

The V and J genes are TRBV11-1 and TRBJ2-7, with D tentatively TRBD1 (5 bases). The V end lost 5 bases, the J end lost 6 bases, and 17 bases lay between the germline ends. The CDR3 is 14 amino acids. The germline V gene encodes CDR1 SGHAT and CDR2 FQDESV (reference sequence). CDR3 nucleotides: TGTGCCAGCAGCCGAGCTGCCAGGGAACGCGAGCAGTACTTC. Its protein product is CASSRAAREREQYF.

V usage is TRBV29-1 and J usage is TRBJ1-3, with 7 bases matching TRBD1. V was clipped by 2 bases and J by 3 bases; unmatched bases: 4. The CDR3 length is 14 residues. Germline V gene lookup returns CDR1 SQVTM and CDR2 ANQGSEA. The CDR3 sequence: CSVETAGGGNTIYF. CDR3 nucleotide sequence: TGCAGCGTTGAAACGGCAGGGGGTGGAAACACCATATATTTT.

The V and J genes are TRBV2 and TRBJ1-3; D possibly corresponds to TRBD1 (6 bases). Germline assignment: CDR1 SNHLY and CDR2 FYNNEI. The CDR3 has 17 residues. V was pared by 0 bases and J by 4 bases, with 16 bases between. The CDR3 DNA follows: TGTGCCAGCAGTGAAGCGGCCCGCAGGGGCCCAGGAAACACCATATATTTT. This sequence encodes CASSEAARRGPGNTIYF. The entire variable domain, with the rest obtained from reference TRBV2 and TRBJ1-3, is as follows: EPEVTQTPSHQVTQMGQEVILRCVPISNHLYFYWYRQILGQKVEFLVSFYNNEISEKSEIFDDQFSVERPDGSNFTLKIRSTKLEDSAMYFCASSEAARRGPGNTIYFGEGSWLTVV.

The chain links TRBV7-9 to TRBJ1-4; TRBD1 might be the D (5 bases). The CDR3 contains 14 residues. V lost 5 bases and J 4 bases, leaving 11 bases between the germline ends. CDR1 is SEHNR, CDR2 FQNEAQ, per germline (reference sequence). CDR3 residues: CASSPFQGNEKLFF. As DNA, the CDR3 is TGTGCCAGCAGCCCCTTCCAGGGTAATGAAAAACTGTTTTTT.

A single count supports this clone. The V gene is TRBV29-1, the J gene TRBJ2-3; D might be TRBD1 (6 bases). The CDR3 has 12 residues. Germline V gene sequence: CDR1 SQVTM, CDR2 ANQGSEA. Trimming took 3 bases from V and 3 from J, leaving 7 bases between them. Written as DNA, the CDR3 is TGCAGCGTTGACAGGGGAACAGATACGCAGTATTTT. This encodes CSVDRGTDTQYF.

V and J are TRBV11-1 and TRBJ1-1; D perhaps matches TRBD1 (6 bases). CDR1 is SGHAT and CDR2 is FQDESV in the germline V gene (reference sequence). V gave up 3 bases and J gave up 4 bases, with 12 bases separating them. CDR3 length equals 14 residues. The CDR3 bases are TGTGCCAGCAGCTTGGGGGGGCTGGGCACTGAAGCTTTCTTT. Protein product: CASSLGGLGTEAFF. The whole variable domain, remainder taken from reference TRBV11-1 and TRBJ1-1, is EAEVAQSPRYKITEKSQAVAFWCDPISGHATLYWYRQILGQGPELLVQFQDESVVDDSQLPKDRFSAERLKGVDSTLKIQPAELGDSAMYLCASSLGGLGTEAFFGQGTRLTVV.

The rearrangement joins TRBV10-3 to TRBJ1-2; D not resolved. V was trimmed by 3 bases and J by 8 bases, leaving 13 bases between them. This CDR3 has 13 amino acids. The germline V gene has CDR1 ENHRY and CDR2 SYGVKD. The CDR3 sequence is CAISEERRIGYTF. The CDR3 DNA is TGTGCCATCAGTGAAGAAAGGAGAATCGGCTACACCTTC.

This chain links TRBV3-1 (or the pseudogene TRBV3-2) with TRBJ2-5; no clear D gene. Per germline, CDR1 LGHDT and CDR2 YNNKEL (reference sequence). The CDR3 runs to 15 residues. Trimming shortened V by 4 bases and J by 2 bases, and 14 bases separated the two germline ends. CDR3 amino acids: CASSLSAALQETQYF. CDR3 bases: TGTGCCAGCAGCCTATCGGCAGCGTTACAAGAGACCCAGTACTTC.

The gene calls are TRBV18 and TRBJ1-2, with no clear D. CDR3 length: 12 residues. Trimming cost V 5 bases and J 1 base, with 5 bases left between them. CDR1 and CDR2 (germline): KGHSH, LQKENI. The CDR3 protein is CASSDNNYGYTF. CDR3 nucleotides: TGTGCCAGCTCAGACAATAACTATGGCTACACCTTC. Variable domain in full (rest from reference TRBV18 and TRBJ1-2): NAGVMQNPRHLVRRRGQEARLRCSPMKGHSHVYWYRQLPEEGLKFMVYLQKENIIDESGMPKERFSAEFPKEGPSILRIQQVVRGDSAAYFCASSDNNYGYTFGSGTRLTVV.

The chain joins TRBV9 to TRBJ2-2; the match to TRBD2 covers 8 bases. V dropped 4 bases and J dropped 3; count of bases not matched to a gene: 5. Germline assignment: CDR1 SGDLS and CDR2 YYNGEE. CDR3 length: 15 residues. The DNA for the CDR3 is TGTGCCAGCAGCTTTAGCGGGGCCTACACCGGGGAGCTGTTTTTT. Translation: CASSFSGAYTGELFF.

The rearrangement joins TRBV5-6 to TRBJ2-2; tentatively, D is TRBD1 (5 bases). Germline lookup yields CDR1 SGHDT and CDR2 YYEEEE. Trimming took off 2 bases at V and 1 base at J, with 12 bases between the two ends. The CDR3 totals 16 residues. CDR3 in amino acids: CASSFATQGNTGELFF. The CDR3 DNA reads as TGTGCCAGCAGCTTCGCGACTCAGGGGAACACCGGGGAGCTGTTTTTT.

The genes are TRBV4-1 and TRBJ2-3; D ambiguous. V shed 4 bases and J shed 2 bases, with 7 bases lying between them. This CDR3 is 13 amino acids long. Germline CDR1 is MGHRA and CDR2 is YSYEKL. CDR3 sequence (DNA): TGCGCCAGCAGCCCATACAACACAGATACGCAGTATTTT. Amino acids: CASSPYNTDTQYF.

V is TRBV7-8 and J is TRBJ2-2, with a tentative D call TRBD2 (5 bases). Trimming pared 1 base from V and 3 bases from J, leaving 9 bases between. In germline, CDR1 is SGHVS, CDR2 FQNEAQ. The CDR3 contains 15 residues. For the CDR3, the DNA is TGTGCCAGCAGCTTAGTCTCTAGCTACACCGGGGAGCTGTTTTTT. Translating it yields CASSLVSSYTGELFF.

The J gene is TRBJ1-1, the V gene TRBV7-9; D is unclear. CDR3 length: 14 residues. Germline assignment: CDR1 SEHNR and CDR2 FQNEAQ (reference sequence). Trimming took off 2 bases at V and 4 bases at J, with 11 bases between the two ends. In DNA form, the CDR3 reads TGTGCCAGCAGCTTAAGAGGAGAGGGCACTGAAGCTTTCTTT. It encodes CASSLRGEGTEAFF.

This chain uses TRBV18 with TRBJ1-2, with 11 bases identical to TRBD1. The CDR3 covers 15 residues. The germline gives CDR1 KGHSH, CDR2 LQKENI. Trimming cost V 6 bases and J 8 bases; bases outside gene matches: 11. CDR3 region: CASSGQGADFGGYTF. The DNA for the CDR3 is TGTGCCAGCTCTGGACAGGGGGCGGATTTTGGGGGCTACACCTTC. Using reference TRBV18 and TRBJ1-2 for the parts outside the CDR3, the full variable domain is NAGVMQNPRHLVRRRGQEARLRCSPMKGHSHVYWYRQLPEEGLKFMVYLQKENIIDESGMPKERFSAEFPKEGPSILRIQQVVRGDSAAYFCASSGQGADFGGYTFGSGTRLTVV.

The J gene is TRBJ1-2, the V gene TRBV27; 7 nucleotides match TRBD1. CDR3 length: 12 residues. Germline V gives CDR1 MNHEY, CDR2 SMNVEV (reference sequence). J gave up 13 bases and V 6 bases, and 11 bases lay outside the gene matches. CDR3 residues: CASSPPQGRLTF. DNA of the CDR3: TGTGCCAGCAGCCCCCCACAGGGGAGGCTCACCTTC.

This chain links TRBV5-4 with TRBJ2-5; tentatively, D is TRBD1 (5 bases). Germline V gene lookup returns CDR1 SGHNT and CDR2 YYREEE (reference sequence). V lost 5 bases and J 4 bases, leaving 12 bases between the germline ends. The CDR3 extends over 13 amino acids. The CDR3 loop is CASSSGMGETQYF. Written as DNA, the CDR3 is TGTGCCAGCAGTTCAGGGATGGGAGAGACCCAGTACTTC.